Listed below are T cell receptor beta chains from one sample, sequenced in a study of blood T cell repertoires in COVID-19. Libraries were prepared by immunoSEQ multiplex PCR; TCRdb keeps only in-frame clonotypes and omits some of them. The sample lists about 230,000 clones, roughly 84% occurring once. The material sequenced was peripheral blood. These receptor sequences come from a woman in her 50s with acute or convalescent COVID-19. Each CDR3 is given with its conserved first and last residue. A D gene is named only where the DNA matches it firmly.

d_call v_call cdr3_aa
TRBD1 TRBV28 CASRRDRGFDAGELFF
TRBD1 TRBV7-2 CASRPDRGITGELFF
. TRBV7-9 CASTVGGAYEQYF
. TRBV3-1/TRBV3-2 CASSQQGSPLLGTQYF
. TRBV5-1 CASSGTLGEKLFF
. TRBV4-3 CASSQSRAAPEKLFF
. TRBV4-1 CASSRGRGGKTQYF
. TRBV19 CASRKFRDSYEQYF
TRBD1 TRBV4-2 CASSLRDREGYEQYF
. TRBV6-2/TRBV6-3 CASSYSIGQGLNEQYF
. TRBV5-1 CASSLALATNEKLFF
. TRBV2 CASSEQGPTDTQYF
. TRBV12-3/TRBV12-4 CATTTGNNQPQHF
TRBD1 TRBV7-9 CASSAGQGGETQYF
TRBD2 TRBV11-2 CASSPGLAGDEQYF
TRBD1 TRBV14 CASSQGGGLTYEQYF
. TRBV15 CATSRLAPDNEQFF
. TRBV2 CASNLLPAGANVLTF
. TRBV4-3 CASSQDRGSNQPQHF
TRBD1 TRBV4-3 CASSQDVDRDGYTF
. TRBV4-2 CASSDYNYEQYF
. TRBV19 CASRPQPGAGNQPQHF
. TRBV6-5 CASASLGGSYNEQFF
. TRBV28 CASRGQSSGNTIYF
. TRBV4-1 CASSQTRDRFQETQYF
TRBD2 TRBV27 CASSLSPSGGVYNEQFF
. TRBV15 CATSRDEGNTEAFF
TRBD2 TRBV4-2 CASRSTSSGTRGTGELFF
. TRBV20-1 CSATTQETQYF
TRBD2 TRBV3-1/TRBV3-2 CASSRGLAGGVAAETQYF
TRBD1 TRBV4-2 CASSQETGVNQPQHF
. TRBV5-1 CASSLSDGGDTQYF
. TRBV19 CASSIDDSGYQPQHF
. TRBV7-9 CASSFDSYSYEQYF
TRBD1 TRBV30 CAWNRGLNTEAFF
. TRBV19 CASSMRVNEQFF
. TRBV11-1 CASSLAARGSYEQYF
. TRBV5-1 CASSLSQGNTEAFF
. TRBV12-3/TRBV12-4 CASRDTVQPQHF
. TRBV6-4 CASMRFGGAPTDTQYF
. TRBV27 CASSYQGNQPQHF
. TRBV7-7 CASSSGTTNTGELFF
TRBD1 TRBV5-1 CASSPTGQAHGYTF
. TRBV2 CASNRNTDTQYF
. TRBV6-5 CASSYSGEGYTEAFF
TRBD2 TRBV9 CASSAIAGYEQFF
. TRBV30 CAWSVLVGDGYTF
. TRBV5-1 CASSLGGLVNEQYF
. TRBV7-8 CASSFGQGLGTDTQYF
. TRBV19 CASRYQGISDEQYF
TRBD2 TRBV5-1 CASSLWTSHDTQYF
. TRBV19 CASSVQGYTEAFF
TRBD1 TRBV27 CASSLSGTGHEKLFF
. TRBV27 CASSPTGYLAKNIQYF
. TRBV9 CASSVGPPNYGYTF